These 13 T cell receptor beta chains share one sample of origin, sequenced in a study of patients and donors after allogeneic stem cell transplantation. TCRdb ran MiXCR on the RT-PCR reads and lists one entry per CDR3 protein. Of more than 850,000 distinct CDR3 sequences in the sample, roughly 18% were seen once. The source material was blood, either unsorted or a sorted T cell fraction (not recorded which). The receptors were gathered from a human donor who was either an allogeneic HSCT recipient or a stem cell or donor lymphocyte infusion donor (not recorded which). It is not recorded whose cells these are; they may come from a transplant donor.

This clonotype showed up just a few times. The genes are TRBV12-3 or TRBV12-4 and TRBJ2-7; the D gene could be TRBD1 or TRBD2 (5 bases each). Trimming removed 3 bases from V and 7 bases from J, with 10 bases in between. The length of the CDR3 is 12 residues. This CDR3 reads CASSFPEGEQYF. Written as DNA, the CDR3 is TGTGCCAGCAGTTTCCCCGAGGGGGAGCAGTACTTC.

In this sample, this clonotype turned up many times. One end of the junction does not line up with germline, which may come from a read error. J is TRBJ2-1 and V is TRBV7-7; TRBD2 aligns across 8 bases. Germline CDR1 SSHAT, CDR2 FNYEAQ (reference sequence). The CDR3 extends over 16 amino acids. Here the CDR3 DNA reads TGTGCTAGCAGCCCTGGGACTAGGGTTTCCCGAGGTGAGCAGTTCTTC. It translates to CASSPGTRVSRGEQFF.

J is TRBJ1-1 and V is TRBV12-3 or TRBV12-4; TRBD1 matches at 10 bases. The CDR3 sequence is 14 residues long. The trim removed 6 bases at V and 6 bases at J, leaving 7 bases unmatched. The CDR3 nucleotides are TGTGCCAGCAGCCCGGACAGGGGGTTCCCTGAAGCTTTCTTT. It translates to CASSPDRGFPEAFF.

The chain has TRBV7-9 and TRBJ2-7, with a weak D call TRBD2 (6 bases). V was clipped by 5 bases and J by 7 bases, with 27 bases between them. From germline, CDR1 is SEHNR and CDR2 FQNEAQ (reference sequence). The CDR3 sequence is 17 residues long. The CDR3 protein is CASSRSGGDRRSGEQYF. The CDR3 DNA reads TGTGCCAGCAGCCGATCCGGAGGGGACCGGCGATCTGGGGAGCAGTACTTC.

The J gene is TRBJ1-2, the V gene TRBV7-9; D uncertain. Germline values: CDR1 SEHNR, CDR2 FQNEAQ (reference sequence). The length of the CDR3 is 13 residues. The V end was cut by 5 bases, the J end by 4 bases, with 11 bases between. The CDR3 nucleotides are TGTGCCAGCAGCCCCCAGGACTTCTATGGCTACACCTTC. The encoded protein is CASSPQDFYGYTF. Using reference TRBV7-9 and TRBJ1-2 for the parts outside the CDR3, the full variable domain is DTGVSQNPRHKITKRGQNVTFRCDPISEHNRLYWYRQTLGQGPEFLTYFQNEAQLEKSRLLSDRFSAERPKGSFSTLEIQRTEQGDSAMYLCASSPQDFYGYTFGSGTRLTVV.

The V and J genes are TRBV5-5 and TRBJ2-7; D is undetermined. Trimming removed 4 bases at V and 3 bases at J, with 8 bases between. Germline V lookup: CDR1 SGHKS, CDR2 YYEKEE (reference sequence). The CDR3 spans 12 residues. The CDR3 sequence: CASSRVDYEQYF. The DNA for the CDR3 is TGTGCCAGCAGCAGGGTAGACTACGAGCAGTACTTC. The complete variable domain, with remaining parts taken from reference TRBV5-5 and TRBJ2-7, reads DAGVTQSPTHLIKTRGQQVTLRCSPISGHKSVSWYQQVLGQGPQFIFQYYEKEERGRGNFPDRFSARQFPNYSSELNVNALLLGDSALYLCASSRVDYEQYFGPGTRLTVT.

This clonotype has only a few counts. The chain carries TRBV12-3 or TRBV12-4 and TRBJ1-1, with 12 bases aligning to TRBD1. This CDR3 has 16 residues. V shed 7 bases and J 6 bases; nucleotides not matched to a gene: 12. The CDR3 coding sequence is TGTGCCAGCACTGACCCGAGGGGGACAGGGGGCCCTGAAGCTTTCTTT. Translated, it gives CASTDPRGTGGPEAFF.

The genes are TRBV6-1 and TRBJ2-3, with D maybe TRBD2 (6 bases). Trimming cost V 3 bases and J 3 bases, with 22 bases left between them. Germline lookup yields CDR1 MNHNS and CDR2 SASEGT. The CDR3 runs 18 residues. The CDR3 sequence is CASSEKLLAVLGTDTQYF. The CDR3 DNA reads TGTGCCAGCAGTGAGAAACTGTTAGCGGTCTTAGGGACAGATACGCAGTATTTT.

The chain carries TRBV5-1 and TRBJ2-2; the D gene is possibly TRBD2 (6 bases). Trimming stripped 4 bases from V and 6 bases from J, with 16 bases between. The CDR3 has 15 residues. Germline-derived CDR1 and CDR2 are SGHRS and YFSETQ. The CDR3 DNA reads as TGCGCCAGCAGCGGCGGCCGACTAGGGTCCGGGGAGCTGTTTTTT. Translated: CASSGGRLGSGELFF.

This chain uses TRBV7-2 with TRBJ2-2; D unresolved. V lost 3 bases and J lost 4, with 9 bases in between. Germline CDR1 and CDR2: SGHTA and FQGNSA. The CDR3 consists of 14 residues. Written as DNA, the CDR3 is TGTGCCAGCAGCTTGCGTGTGGCCACCGGGGAGCTGTTTTTT. Its protein product is CASSLRVATGELFF.

This rearrangement joins TRBV7-9 to TRBJ1-4; no clear D gene. The V end was cut by 1 base, the J end by 2 bases, with 8 bases between. CDR1 is SEHNR and CDR2 is FQNEAQ in the germline V gene (reference sequence). The CDR3 has 15 residues. CDR3 DNA sequence: TGTGCCAGCAGCTTAGGGGTGACGACTAATGAAAAACTGTTTTTT. This translates into CASSLGVTTNEKLFF. Drawing the rest from reference TRBV7-9 and TRBJ1-4, the complete variable domain is DTGVSQNPRHKITKRGQNVTFRCDPISEHNRLYWYRQTLGQGPEFLTYFQNEAQLEKSRLLSDRFSAERPKGSFSTLEIQRTEQGDSAMYLCASSLGVTTNEKLFFGSGTQLSVL.

This chain joins TRBV20-1 and TRBJ2-7; the D gene is possibly TRBD1 (5 bases). Germline lookup yields CDR1 DFQATT and CDR2 SNEGSKA (reference sequence). CDR3 length: 13 amino acids. The germline V and J ends were trimmed by 4 bases and 4 bases, with 14 bases remaining between them. The CDR3 sequence is CSAKRGSVYEQYF. The CDR3 DNA reads TGCAGTGCTAAAAGGGGCAGTGTGTACGAGCAGTACTTC.

This clonotype was counted many times. CDR3 sequence: CASSLERQAFF. CDR3 DNA sequence: TGTGCCAGCAGCTTAGAACGACAAGCTTTCTTT. This rearrangement joins TRBV11-2 to TRBJ1-1; no firm D call. The CDR3 runs to 11 residues. Germline V gene sequence: CDR1 SGHAT, CDR2 FQNNGV. Trimming removed 0 bases from V and 9 bases from J, with 5 bases in between. The full variable domain, rest sourced from reference TRBV11-2 and TRBJ1-1, is EAGVAQSPRYKIIEKRQSVAFWCNPISGHATLYWYQQILGQGPKLLIQFQNNGVVDDSQLPKDRFSAERLKGVDSTLKIQPAKLEDSAVYLCASSLERQAFFGQGTRLTVV.